This is a list of T cell receptor beta chains from one sample in a study of PD-L1 blockade in urothelial cancer. Only in-frame clones appear in the TCRdb table, and some are missing; sequencing was by immunoSEQ multiplex PCR. This sample has 30,000 to 40,000 clones, with around 90% found just once. This specimen consisted of PBMCs, obtained around atezolizumab (anti-PD-L1) treatment. The receptors were sampled from a man between 65 and 85 years old with urothelial cancer. CDR3s include the opening cysteine and the closing phenylalanine or tryptophan. The order of the fields is D gene, CDR3 length, V gene, J gene, clone size, CDR3 DNA, CDR3 protein. The D gene is left open where the match is weak. Clone sizes are given selectively: once, few, many, or a class where the clone is expanded.

D gene: -; CDR3 length: 14; V gene: TRBV7-9; J gene: TRBJ1-1; clone size: -; CDR3 DNA: TGTGCCAGCAGCTTGGAGGTTGGGAACACTGAAGCTTTCTTT; CDR3 protein: CASSLEVGNTEAFF
D gene: TRBD1; CDR3 length: 15; V gene: TRBV6-5; J gene: TRBJ2-2; clone size: few; CDR3 DNA: TGTGCCAGCACGTTCGGGACAGGGAACACCGGGGAGCTGTTTTTT; CDR3 protein: CASTFGTGNTGELFF
D gene: TRBD1; CDR3 length: 14; V gene: TRBV19; J gene: TRBJ2-3; clone size: -; CDR3 DNA: TGTGCCACTAGACAGGGAATCTACACAGATACGCAGTATTTT; CDR3 protein: CATRQGIYTDTQYF
D gene: -; CDR3 length: 13; V gene: TRBV21-1; J gene: TRBJ1-1; clone size: few; CDR3 DNA: TGTGCCAGCAGCCCAAGCGGGACAGGGGAAGCTTTCTTT; CDR3 protein: CASSPSGTGEAFF
D gene: -; CDR3 length: 12; V gene: TRBV28; J gene: TRBJ1-1; clone size: -; CDR3 DNA: TGTGCCAGCAGTTTAGTCACAGGTGAAGCTTTCTTT; CDR3 protein: CASSLVTGEAFF
D gene: TRBD1; CDR3 length: 16; V gene: TRBV4-2; J gene: TRBJ2-7; clone size: -; CDR3 DNA: TGTGCCAGCAGCCAAGAATTGGGACAGGGGGCCTACGAGCAGTACTTC; CDR3 protein: CASSQELGQGAYEQYF
D gene: -; CDR3 length: 11; V gene: TRBV7-9; J gene: TRBJ2-3; clone size: -; CDR3 DNA: TGTGCCAGCAGCCTCCAGACTGGGCAGTATTTT; CDR3 protein: CASSLQTGQYF
D gene: -; CDR3 length: 17; V gene: TRBV5-1; J gene: TRBJ1-4; clone size: -; CDR3 DNA: TGCGCCAGCAGCTTGACGGGGGTGGTATCAACTAATGAAAAACTGTTTTTT; CDR3 protein: CASSLTGVVSTNEKLFF
D gene: -; CDR3 length: 16; V gene: TRBV18; J gene: TRBJ1-1; clone size: once; CDR3 DNA: TGTGCCAGCTCGCCACAGGACTTCGGGATGAACACTGAAGCTTTCTTT; CDR3 protein: CASSPQDFGMNTEAFF
D gene: -; CDR3 length: 13; V gene: TRBV10-2; J gene: TRBJ2-5; clone size: -; CDR3 DNA: TGCGCCAGCAGTGAGTCTTGGGCAGAGACCCAGTACTTC; CDR3 protein: CASSESWAETQYF
D gene: TRBD1; CDR3 length: 15; V gene: TRBV19; J gene: TRBJ1-2; clone size: -; CDR3 DNA: TGTGCCAGTACCTCGGGACAGGGAGGCGACTATGGCTACACCTTC; CDR3 protein: CASTSGQGGDYGYTF
D gene: -; CDR3 length: 11; V gene: TRBV28; J gene: TRBJ1-1; clone size: -; CDR3 DNA: TGTGCCAGCAGTGATCGGGGGGCTGCTTTCTTT; CDR3 protein: CASSDRGAAFF
D gene: -; CDR3 length: 14; V gene: TRBV18; J gene: TRBJ2-3; clone size: -; CDR3 DNA: TGTGCCAGCTCACCACCAGGACAGCGCGATACGCAGTATTTT; CDR3 protein: CASSPPGQRDTQYF
D gene: TRBD2; CDR3 length: 13; V gene: TRBV6-5; J gene: TRBJ2-7; clone size: once; CDR3 DNA: TGTGCCAGCAGCCTAGCGGGAGGGTACGAGCAGTACTTC; CDR3 protein: CASSLAGGYEQYF
D gene: -; CDR3 length: 14; V gene: TRBV6-1; J gene: TRBJ2-7; clone size: -; CDR3 DNA: TGTGCCAGCAGTGAAGATGGTAGTATCTACGAGCAGTACTTC; CDR3 protein: CASSEDGSIYEQYF
D gene: -; CDR3 length: 16; V gene: TRBV19; J gene: TRBJ2-2; clone size: -; CDR3 DNA: TGTGCCAGTAGTGGAGGGCGCGGTTCGGGCACCGGGGAGCTGTTTTTT; CDR3 protein: CASSGGRGSGTGELFF
D gene: -; CDR3 length: 15; V gene: TRBV6-4; J gene: TRBJ1-4; clone size: once; CDR3 DNA: TGTGCCAGCAGTGACTCGAAGGACCCCGGAGGAAAACTGTTTTTT; CDR3 protein: CASSDSKDPGGKLFF
D gene: -; CDR3 length: 18; V gene: TRBV9; J gene: TRBJ2-2; clone size: -; CDR3 DNA: TGTGCCAGCAGCGTAGGGGGGGGGCCGGGTCGAGGGTCCGGGGAGCTGTTTTTT; CDR3 protein: CASSVGGGPGRGSGELFF
D gene: TRBD2; CDR3 length: 15; V gene: TRBV28; J gene: TRBJ2-5; clone size: -; CDR3 DNA: TGTGCCAGCAGTTTATCCGGGACTAGTCGTCGGGCCCAGTACTTC; CDR3 protein: CASSLSGTSRRAQYF
D gene: -; CDR3 length: 16; V gene: TRBV15; J gene: TRBJ2-2; clone size: -; CDR3 DNA: TGTGCCACCAGCAGAGTTGGGGGAGGGAACACCGGGGAGCTGTTTTTT; CDR3 protein: CATSRVGGGNTGELFF
D gene: TRBD1; CDR3 length: 17; V gene: TRBV4-2; J gene: TRBJ1-4; clone size: -; CDR3 DNA: TGTGCCAGCAGCCAAGACGCCCGGGACAGGGGCGGTGAAAAACTGTTTTTT; CDR3 protein: CASSQDARDRGGEKLFF
D gene: -; CDR3 length: 14; V gene: TRBV5-4; J gene: TRBJ2-2; clone size: -; CDR3 DNA: TGTGCCAGCAGCTTGACTAGGAACACCGGGGAGCTGTTTTTT; CDR3 protein: CASSLTRNTGELFF
D gene: -; CDR3 length: 14; V gene: TRBV6-6; J gene: TRBJ2-7; clone size: -; CDR3 DNA: TGTGCCAGCAGTTACAGCGGGCAGTCGGGCGAGCAGTACTTC; CDR3 protein: CASSYSGQSGEQYF
D gene: TRBD1; CDR3 length: 14; V gene: TRBV11-2; J gene: TRBJ2-7; clone size: -; CDR3 DNA: TGTGCCAGCAGCTCGCCCCGGGACAGAGGCGTGCAGTACTTC; CDR3 protein: CASSSPRDRGVQYF
D gene: TRBD1; CDR3 length: 14; V gene: TRBV7-9; J gene: TRBJ1-5; clone size: -; CDR3 DNA: TGTGCCAGCAGCTTTGGGACAGGGCATCAGCCCCAGCATTTT; CDR3 protein: CASSFGTGHQPQHF
D gene: TRBD1; CDR3 length: 14; V gene: TRBV28; J gene: TRBJ1-1; clone size: -; CDR3 DNA: TGTGCCAGCAGTTTAACGACAGGGGGCACTGAAGCTTTCTTT; CDR3 protein: CASSLTTGGTEAFF
D gene: TRBD2; CDR3 length: 15; V gene: TRBV11-2; J gene: TRBJ2-3; clone size: -; CDR3 DNA: TGTGCCAGCAGACTAACTAGCGGGGGCACAGATACGCAGTATTTT; CDR3 protein: CASRLTSGGTDTQYF
D gene: -; CDR3 length: 13; V gene: TRBV27; J gene: TRBJ2-6; clone size: once; CDR3 DNA: TGTGCCAGCAGCAACTCTGGGGCCAACGTCCTGACTTTC; CDR3 protein: CASSNSGANVLTF
D gene: -; CDR3 length: 15; V gene: TRBV19; J gene: TRBJ2-1; clone size: -; CDR3 DNA: TGTGCCAGTAAGGGGCCCGCGGTTATGTCGAATGAGCAGTTCTTC; CDR3 protein: CASKGPAVMSNEQFF
D gene: -; CDR3 length: 15; V gene: TRBV4-1; J gene: TRBJ2-1; clone size: -; CDR3 DNA: TGCGCCAGCAGCCAACGACAGAGCTCCTACAATGAGCAGTTCTTC; CDR3 protein: CASSQRQSSYNEQFF
D gene: -; CDR3 length: 12; V gene: TRBV28; J gene: TRBJ1-5; clone size: few; CDR3 DNA: TGTGCCAGCAGTTTAATGAGTCAGCCCCAGCATTTT; CDR3 protein: CASSLMSQPQHF
D gene: TRBD2; CDR3 length: 15; V gene: TRBV5-1; J gene: TRBJ2-7; clone size: -; CDR3 DNA: TGCGCCAGCAGCTCCGGACTAGCCGTTGCCTACGAGCAGTACTTC; CDR3 protein: CASSSGLAVAYEQYF
D gene: -; CDR3 length: 15; V gene: TRBV28; J gene: TRBJ1-1; clone size: -; CDR3 DNA: TGTGCCAGCAGCAGTATCGGACAGAGGAACACTGAAGCTTTCTTT; CDR3 protein: CASSSIGQRNTEAFF
D gene: TRBD1; CDR3 length: 14; V gene: TRBV5-1; J gene: TRBJ2-7; clone size: -; CDR3 DNA: TGCGCCAGCAGCCCAGGGGGTCCAACCTACGAGCAGTACTTC; CDR3 protein: CASSPGGPTYEQYF
D gene: -; CDR3 length: 20; V gene: TRBV9; J gene: TRBJ2-4; clone size: -; CDR3 DNA: TGTGCCAGCAGCGTAGGGTCTGTAGCGGAGGAGGTGTGGGACAAAAACATTCAGTACTTC; CDR3 protein: CASSVGSVAEEVWDKNIQYF
D gene: TRBD1; CDR3 length: 14; V gene: TRBV30; J gene: TRBJ2-5; clone size: -; CDR3 DNA: TGTGCCTGGAGTGCCGACAGGGGTCGGGAGACCCAGTACTTC; CDR3 protein: CAWSADRGRETQYF
D gene: -; CDR3 length: 17; V gene: TRBV5-6; J gene: TRBJ2-7; clone size: few; CDR3 DNA: TGTGCCAGCCGACAGAAATATTCCGGATCCTCCTTGGGAGAGCAGTACTTC; CDR3 protein: CASRQKYSGSSLGEQYF
D gene: TRBD2; CDR3 length: 15; V gene: TRBV7-2; J gene: TRBJ2-2; clone size: -; CDR3 DNA: TGTGCCAGCAGCTTTAGCGGGAGTGTATCCGGGGAGCTGTTTTTT; CDR3 protein: CASSFSGSVSGELFF
D gene: TRBD1; CDR3 length: 15; V gene: TRBV5-1; J gene: TRBJ2-5; clone size: once; CDR3 DNA: TGCGCCAGCAGCATCGGGACAGGGGGAAAAGAGACCCAGTACTTC; CDR3 protein: CASSIGTGGKETQYF
D gene: -; CDR3 length: 10; V gene: TRBV5-4; J gene: TRBJ2-5; clone size: -; CDR3 DNA: TGTGCCACAGGGAAAGAGACCCAGTACTTC; CDR3 protein: CATGKETQYF
D gene: -; CDR3 length: 13; V gene: TRBV9; J gene: TRBJ1-1; clone size: few; CDR3 DNA: TGTGCCAGCAGCGTAGCGGCGGGGCGTGAAGCTTTCTTT; CDR3 protein: CASSVAAGREAFF
D gene: -; CDR3 length: 18; V gene: TRBV12-2; J gene: TRBJ2-1; clone size: -; CDR3 DNA: TGTGCAAGTCGCTTAGGCGCGGCGGGGCTTCCCGCTGGGAATGAGCAGTTCTTC; CDR3 protein: CASRLGAAGLPAGNEQFF
D gene: TRBD2; CDR3 length: 17; V gene: TRBV7-2; J gene: TRBJ2-3; clone size: -; CDR3 DNA: TGTGCCAGCAGCTTCGCTAGCGGGAGGGGACGCACAGATACGCAGTATTTT; CDR3 protein: CASSFASGRGRTDTQYF
D gene: -; CDR3 length: 17; V gene: TRBV6-1; J gene: TRBJ2-7; clone size: -; CDR3 DNA: TGTGCCAGCAGTGAAGCCCCTCTGTACAGGCCCACCTACGAGCAGTACTTC; CDR3 protein: CASSEAPLYRPTYEQYF
D gene: -; CDR3 length: 15; V gene: TRBV4-1; J gene: TRBJ2-1; clone size: -; CDR3 DNA: TGCGCCAGCAGCCGGACCGGGACACAAGTCAATGAGCAGTTCTTC; CDR3 protein: CASSRTGTQVNEQFF
D gene: TRBD1; CDR3 length: 15; V gene: TRBV28; J gene: TRBJ2-7; clone size: -; CDR3 DNA: TGTGCCAGCAGCCCAACCGGGACAGGGGTTTACGAGCAGTACTTC; CDR3 protein: CASSPTGTGVYEQYF
D gene: TRBD1; CDR3 length: 16; V gene: TRBV19; J gene: TRBJ1-4; clone size: -; CDR3 DNA: TGTGCCAGTATGGAGGTTATGGACAGGGGTAAAGAAAAACTGTTTTTT; CDR3 protein: CASMEVMDRGKEKLFF
D gene: -; CDR3 length: 12; V gene: TRBV9; J gene: TRBJ1-4; clone size: once; CDR3 DNA: TGTGCCAGCAGCCCTAGAGGGGAAAAACTGTTTTTT; CDR3 protein: CASSPRGEKLFF
D gene: -; CDR3 length: 14; V gene: TRBV7-9; J gene: TRBJ2-2; clone size: -; CDR3 DNA: TGTGCCAGCAATAAGGGACACAACACCGGGGAGCTGTTTTTT; CDR3 protein: CASNKGHNTGELFF
D gene: TRBD2; CDR3 length: 18; V gene: TRBV7-8; J gene: TRBJ2-3; clone size: -; CDR3 DNA: TGTGCCAGCAGCCTCCCCTTGCGGAGCGGGAGCATCACAGATACGCAGTATTTT; CDR3 protein: CASSLPLRSGSITDTQYF
D gene: TRBD2; CDR3 length: 17; V gene: TRBV4-2; J gene: TRBJ2-2; clone size: -; CDR3 DNA: TGTGCCAGCAGCCAACAGGGGACTAGCGGGAGGGTAAGGGAGCTGTTTTTT; CDR3 protein: CASSQQGTSGRVRELFF
D gene: -; CDR3 length: 16; V gene: TRBV19; J gene: TRBJ1-5; clone size: -; CDR3 DNA: TGTGCCAGTAGTCTGAGCCTAAACAGGGGCAATCAGCCCCAGCATTTT; CDR3 protein: CASSLSLNRGNQPQHF
D gene: -; CDR3 length: 16; V gene: TRBV5-4; J gene: TRBJ2-1; clone size: -; CDR3 DNA: TGTGCCAGCAGCCAAGGTAGCGAGAGCTCCTACAATGAGCAGTTCTTC; CDR3 protein: CASSQGSESSYNEQFF
D gene: TRBD2; CDR3 length: 21; V gene: TRBV27; J gene: TRBJ2-3; clone size: once; CDR3 DNA: TGTGCCAGCAGTTCCCCCGGACTAGCGGGAGGGCCAATTCGTCACACAGATACGCAGTATTTT; CDR3 protein: CASSSPGLAGGPIRHTDTQYF
D gene: -; CDR3 length: 15; V gene: TRBV10-3; J gene: TRBJ2-3; clone size: -; CDR3 DNA: TGTGCCATCAGTGACCCCAAGCGTAGCACAGATACGCAGTATTTT; CDR3 protein: CAISDPKRSTDTQYF
D gene: TRBD2; CDR3 length: 15; V gene: TRBV9; J gene: TRBJ2-3; clone size: -; CDR3 DNA: TGTGCCAGCAGCGTAGGCGGGGGTAGCACAGATACGCAGTATTTT; CDR3 protein: CASSVGGGSTDTQYF
D gene: -; CDR3 length: 16; V gene: TRBV5-1; J gene: TRBJ2-7; clone size: -; CDR3 DNA: TGCGCCAGCAGCTTCAGTACAGGCCCGAGCTCCTACGAGCAGTACTTC; CDR3 protein: CASSFSTGPSSYEQYF
D gene: TRBD1; CDR3 length: 14; V gene: TRBV5-6; J gene: TRBJ2-5; clone size: -; CDR3 DNA: TGTGCCAGCAGCTTGCAACAGGGGTTCGAGACCCAGTACTTC; CDR3 protein: CASSLQQGFETQYF
D gene: -; CDR3 length: 13; V gene: TRBV19; J gene: TRBJ1-4; clone size: -; CDR3 DNA: TGTGCCAGTAGTAAGAACCGGGGTGAAAAACTGTTTTTT; CDR3 protein: CASSKNRGEKLFF